This note documents a single T cell receptor beta chain sequence. What it recognizes is unknown. Looked up from germline, CDR1 is SQVTM and CDR2 is ANQGSEA. Trimming took off 6 bases at V and 1 base at J, with 12 bases between the two ends. The CDR3 consists of 13 residues. Antigen-specific CD4+ T cells were expanded with viral peptide pools in the ViraFEST assay before sequencing. Isolating CD4+ T cells followed roughly ten days of culture. The person acquired a PCR-confirmed SARS-CoV-2 infection between March and December 2020. IL-2 medium was substituted for half the medium on days 3 and 7. The data are from a study of vaccination effects on CD4 cells after COVID-19. Study background: Samples from a couple of convalescent patients were given 16 days and one week before vaccination.

Sequenced by immunoSEQ multiplex PCR; TCRdb stores in-frame clones only, minus some. The sample includes about 27,000 clones, approximately 80% of them seen just once. This chain connects TRBV29-1 to TRBJ1-1; tentative D call: TRBD1 (6 bases). This TCR came from a human donor who had a prior SARS-CoV-2 infection. The specimen comprised CD4+ T cells from PBMCs cultured with HCoV-NL63 spike peptides, sampled before COVID-19 vaccination. CDR3 region: CSVTGTTNTEAFF. The CDR3 DNA reads TGCAGCGTCACCGGGACAACGAACACTGAAGCTTTCTTT.